This TCR beta chain appears in the sequencing data of a study of blood T cell repertoires in COVID-19. The data were produced by immunoSEQ multiplex PCR, yet TCRdb's version contains in-frame clones alone and is incomplete. The data show 270,000 or so clones, 86% seen once. From germline, CDR1 is SGDLS and CDR2 YYNGEE. The CDR3 sequence is 14 residues long. V lost 3 bases, J lost 4 bases, and 6 bases stayed unmatched. What was sequenced was peripheral blood. This sequence was found in a woman in her 30s with active or convalescent COVID-19. The V call is TRBV9, the J call TRBJ2-5; 7 positions agree with TRBD2. The CDR3 DNA is TGTGCCAGCAGCGCAGGCGGGGGACGAGAGACCCAGTACTTC. It codes for CASSAGGGRETQYF.